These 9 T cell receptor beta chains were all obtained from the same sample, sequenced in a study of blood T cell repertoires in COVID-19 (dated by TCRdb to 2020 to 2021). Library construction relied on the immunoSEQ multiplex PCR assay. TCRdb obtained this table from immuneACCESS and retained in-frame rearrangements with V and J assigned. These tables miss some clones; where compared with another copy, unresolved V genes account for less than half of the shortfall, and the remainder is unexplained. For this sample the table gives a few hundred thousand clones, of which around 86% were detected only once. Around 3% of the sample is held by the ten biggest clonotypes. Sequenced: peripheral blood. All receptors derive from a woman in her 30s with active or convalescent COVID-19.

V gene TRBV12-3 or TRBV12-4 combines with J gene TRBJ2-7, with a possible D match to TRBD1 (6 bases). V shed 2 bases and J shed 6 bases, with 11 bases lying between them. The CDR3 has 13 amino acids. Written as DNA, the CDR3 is TGTGCCAGCAGTTTAACAGGGCTGGGCGAGCAGTACTTC. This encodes CASSLTGLGEQYF.

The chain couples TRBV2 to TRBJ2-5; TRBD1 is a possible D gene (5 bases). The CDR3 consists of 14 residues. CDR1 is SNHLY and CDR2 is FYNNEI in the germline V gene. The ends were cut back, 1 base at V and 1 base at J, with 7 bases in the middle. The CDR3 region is CASSEETAQETQYF. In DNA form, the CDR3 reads TGTGCCAGCAGTGAAGAGACAGCCCAAGAGACCCAGTACTTC.

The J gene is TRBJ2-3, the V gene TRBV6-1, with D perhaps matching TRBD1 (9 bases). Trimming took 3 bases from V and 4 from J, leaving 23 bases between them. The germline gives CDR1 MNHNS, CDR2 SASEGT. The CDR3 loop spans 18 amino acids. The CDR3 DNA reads TGTGCCAGCAGTGAGGGACAGGGTGGCCGGGGGGGCCCAGATACGCAGTATTTT. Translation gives CASSEGQGGRGGPDTQYF.

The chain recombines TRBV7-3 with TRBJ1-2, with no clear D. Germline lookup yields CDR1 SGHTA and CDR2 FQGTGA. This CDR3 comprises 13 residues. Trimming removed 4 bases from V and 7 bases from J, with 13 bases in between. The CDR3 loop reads CASSYWAGGGYTF. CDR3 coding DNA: TGTGCCAGCAGCTACTGGGCCGGAGGTGGCTACACCTTC.

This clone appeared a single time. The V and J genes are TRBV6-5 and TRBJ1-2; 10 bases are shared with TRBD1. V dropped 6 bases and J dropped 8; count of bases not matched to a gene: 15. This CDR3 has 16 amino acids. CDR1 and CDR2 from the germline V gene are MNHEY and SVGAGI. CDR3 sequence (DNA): TGTGCCAGCAGCTACCGTGTCGACGACAGGGGGCGAGGCTACACCTTC. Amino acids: CASSYRVDDRGRGYTF.

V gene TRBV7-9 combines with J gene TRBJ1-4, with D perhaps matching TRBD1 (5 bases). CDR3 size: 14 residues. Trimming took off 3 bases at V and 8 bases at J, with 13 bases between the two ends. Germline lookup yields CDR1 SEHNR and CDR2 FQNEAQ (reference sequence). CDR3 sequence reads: CASSFGQGIEKLFF. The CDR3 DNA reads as TGTGCCAGCAGCTTCGGGCAGGGTATAGAAAAACTGTTTTTT. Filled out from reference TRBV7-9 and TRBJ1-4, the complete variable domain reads DTGVSQNPRHKITKRGQNVTFRCDPISEHNRLYWYRQTLGQGPEFLTYFQNEAQLEKSRLLSDRFSAERPKGSFSTLEIQRTEQGDSAMYLCASSFGQGIEKLFFGSGTQLSVL.

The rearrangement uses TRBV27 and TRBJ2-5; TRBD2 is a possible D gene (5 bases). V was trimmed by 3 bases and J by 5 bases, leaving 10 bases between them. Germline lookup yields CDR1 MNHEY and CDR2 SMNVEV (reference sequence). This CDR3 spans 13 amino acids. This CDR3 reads CASSFREGETQYF. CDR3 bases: TGTGCCAGCAGTTTCCGGGAAGGTGAGACCCAGTACTTC.

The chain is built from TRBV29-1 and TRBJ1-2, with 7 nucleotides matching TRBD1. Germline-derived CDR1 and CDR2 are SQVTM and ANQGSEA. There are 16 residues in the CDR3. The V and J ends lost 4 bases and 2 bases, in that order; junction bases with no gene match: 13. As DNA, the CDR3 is TGCAGCGTTGGAGGGACAGACAATTGGGCCAACTATGGCTACACCTTC. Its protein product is CSVGGTDNWANYGYTF. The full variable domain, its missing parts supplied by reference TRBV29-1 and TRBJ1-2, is SAVISQKPSRDICQRGTSLTIQCQVDSQVTMMFWYRQQPGQSLTLIATANQGSEATYESGFVIDKFPISRPNLTFSTLTVSNMSPEDSSIYLCSVGGTDNWANYGYTFGSGTRLTVV.

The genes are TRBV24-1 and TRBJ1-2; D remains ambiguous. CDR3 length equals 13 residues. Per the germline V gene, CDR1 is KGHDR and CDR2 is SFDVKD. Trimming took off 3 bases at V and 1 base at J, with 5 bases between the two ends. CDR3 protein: CATSDGDNYGYTF. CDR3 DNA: TGTGCCACCAGTGATGGAGATAACTATGGCTACACCTTC.